This T cell receptor (beta chain) was retrieved from a study of shared clonotypes between healthy human individuals. As to this clone: Its target is unknown.

Clones were sequenced by immunoSEQ multiplex PCR, and TCRdb holds only the in-frame ones, with some missing. The sample lists a few million clones; approximately 90% were seen once. Findings of the study overall: The study sampled only blood, and tissue repertoires likely differ.

Germline lookup yields CDR1 MNHEY and CDR2 SVGAGI. This CDR3 region has 13 residues. Trimming cost V 7 bases and J 1 base, with 7 bases left between them. There were only Caucasian adults among the donors, and all lived in Nashville, Tennessee. The CD4+ fraction was divided into a CD45RA+ naive subset and a CD45RA-negative memory subset. Sequencing was carried out using naive CD4+ T cells sorted from blood. Subset here: CD45RA+ positively selected. This clonotype was obtained from a man aged 18 to 29 in good health. The chain employs TRBV6-5 and TRBJ2-2; D call uncertain. The CDR3 nucleotides are TGTGCCAGCAAAGCAGTGAACACCGGGGAGCTGTTTTTT. Translating it yields CASKAVNTGELFF.